The 31 T cell receptor beta chains given below trace back to one sample, sequenced in a study of blood T cell repertoires in COVID-19. TCRdb's copy holds only in-frame clones and misses some; the assay was immunoSEQ multiplex PCR. The sample has fewer than 250,000 clones, around 87% seen once. The specimen sequenced was PBMCs or T cells enriched from blood (not recorded which). Every receptor here comes from a woman in her thirties or forties in a cohort exposed to, infected with or recovered from COVID-19 (not recorded which).

The genes are TRBV6-4 and TRBJ2-1, with D tentatively TRBD2 (6 bases). Germline lookup yields CDR1 MRHNA and CDR2 SNTAGT. Trimming cost V 4 bases and J 7 bases, with 11 bases left between them. This CDR3 has 13 amino acids. CDR3 sequence reads: CASSAGTANEQFF. CDR3 nucleotides: TGTGCCAGCAGTGCGGGGACTGCAAATGAGCAGTTCTTC.

With regard to this clone: Other DNA sequences from this sample encode an identical CDR3 as well. The V call is TRBV28, the J call TRBJ1-1; weak D call: TRBD1 (5 bases). CDR1 is MDHEN and CDR2 is SYDVKM in the germline V gene. V lost 2 bases and J 1 base, leaving 5 bases between the germline ends. The CDR3 loop spans 13 amino acids. The CDR3 sequence is CASSLGQNTEAFF. In nucleotides, the CDR3 is TGTGCCAGCAGTTTAGGACAGAACACTGAAGCTTTCTTT.

V is TRBV19 and J is TRBJ1-2; 7 nucleotides align to TRBD1. The J segment lost 1 base and the V segment lost 7 bases, leaving 6 bases of the junction unmatched. The V gene's germline CDR1 is LNHDA and CDR2 SQIVND (reference sequence). CDR3 length equals 14 residues. The CDR3 spells CASTGTANNYGYTF. CDR3 sequence (DNA): TGTGCCAGTACCGGGACAGCGAATAACTATGGCTACACCTTC.

This clone was observed a single time. The chain's CDR3 is CASSPGGGYIVPQHF. In DNA form, the CDR3 reads TGTGCCAGCAGCCCTGGTGGGGGGTATATCGTACCCCAGCATTTT. The genes are TRBV5-5 and TRBJ1-5; tentatively, D is TRBD1 (5 bases). The germline gives CDR1 SGHKS, CDR2 YYEKEE (reference sequence). This CDR3 spans 15 amino acids. The germline V and J ends were trimmed by 4 bases and 10 bases, with 21 bases remaining between them.

This chain links TRBV5-1 with TRBJ2-2; tentatively, D is TRBD2 (5 bases). Germline CDR1 reads SGHRS; CDR2 reads YFSETQ. With 1 base removed from V and 0 bases from J, the gap between germline ends came to 10 bases. This CDR3 spans 16 amino acids. This CDR3 reads CASSLWGASNTGELFF. DNA of the CDR3: TGCGCCAGCAGCTTGTGGGGAGCCTCGAACACCGGGGAGCTGTTTTTT.

This clone was counted a few times. The chain recombines TRBV19 with TRBJ1-2, with TRBD1 identical over 7 bases. CDR1 LNHDA and CDR2 SQIVND come from the germline V gene (reference sequence). Trimming took 3 bases from V and 8 from J; bases not matched to a gene: 9. This CDR3 has 14 amino acids. Here the CDR3 reads CASSMARGEAGYTF. CDR3 DNA sequence: TGTGCCAGTAGTATGGCCAGGGGGGAAGCGGGCTACACCTTC.

The chain employs TRBV27 and TRBJ2-7; D is perhaps TRBD1 (6 bases). Germline CDR1 reads MNHEY; CDR2 reads SMNVEV (reference sequence). V was pared by 5 bases and J by 4 bases, with 12 bases between. This CDR3 region has 13 residues. The DNA of the CDR3 is TGTGCCAGCAGTCCCGGACAGTTTTACGAGCAGTACTTC. Its translation: CASSPGQFYEQYF.

The V call is TRBV9, the J call TRBJ2-5, with TRBD2 identical over 12 bases. Germline V gives CDR1 SGDLS, CDR2 YYNGEE. J gave up 5 bases and V 0 bases, and 5 bases lay outside the gene matches. This CDR3 contains 16 residues. CDR3 in DNA: TGTGCCAGCAGCGTAGAGACTAGCGGGAGCCTGGAGACCCAGTACTTC. Amino acid sequence: CASSVETSGSLETQYF.

The CDR3 nucleotides are TGTGCCAGCAGCCAAGACAGGCAAGAGACCCAGTACTTC. As protein: CASSQDRQETQYF. V usage is TRBV3-1 (or the pseudogene TRBV3-2) and J usage is TRBJ2-5; D call uncertain. Trimming cost V 0 bases and J 2 bases, with 4 bases left between them. Germline loops: CDR1 LGHDT, CDR2 YNNKEL (reference sequence). This CDR3 region has 13 residues.

This chain uses TRBV27 with TRBJ1-2, with D possibly TRBD1 on 6 matching bases. The length of the CDR3 is 13 residues. Trimming removed 5 bases at V and 4 bases at J, with 11 bases between. Germline CDR1 is MNHEY and CDR2 is SMNVEV (reference sequence). The CDR3 region is CASSGGRSYGYTF. The CDR3 coding sequence is TGTGCCAGCAGTGGGGGCAGATCCTATGGCTACACCTTC.

The V gene is TRBV29-1, the J gene TRBJ1-5; D may be TRBD1 (5 bases). Per the germline V gene, CDR1 is SQVTM and CDR2 is ANQGSEA. V lost 4 bases and J 0 bases, leaving 13 bases between the germline ends. The CDR3 sequence is 15 residues long. The CDR3 DNA reads as TGCAGCGTTGGCAGGGCGGCCTATAGCAATCAGCCCCAGCATTTT. Translation: CSVGRAAYSNQPQHF.

This chain links TRBV9 with TRBJ2-5; the match to TRBD2 covers 8 bases. This CDR3 contains 14 residues. Germline V gene data show CDR1 as SGDLS and CDR2 as YYNGEE. V lost 3 bases and J lost 2; bases outside the gene matches: 3. CDR3 loop: CASSATSGQETQYF. The CDR3, as DNA: TGTGCCAGCAGCGCCACTAGCGGACAAGAGACCCAGTACTTC.

This clone was detected only a few times. V usage is TRBV4-1 and J usage is TRBJ1-2; 9 bases map to TRBD1. Germline assignment: CDR1 MGHRA and CDR2 YSYEKL. The CDR3 has 16 amino acids. J gave up 3 bases and V 1 base, and 6 bases lay outside the gene matches. DNA of the CDR3: TGCGCCAGCAGCCAAGTAGGGACAGGGTGGGACTATGGCTACACCTTC. Translating gives CASSQVGTGWDYGYTF.

A word on this clone: This same CDR3 is encoded by further DNA sequences in the sample. The chain is built from TRBV7-9 and TRBJ1-2; 8 nucleotides align to TRBD1. The germline gives CDR1 SEHNR, CDR2 FQNEAQ (reference sequence). This CDR3 has 12 residues. V shed 5 bases, J shed 8 bases, and the junction held 4 bases outside the gene matches. DNA of the CDR3: TGTGCCAGCAGCCCCCGACAGGGGGGCTACACCTTC. This sequence encodes CASSPRQGGYTF. The full variable domain, in which reference TRBV7-9 and TRBJ1-2 provide the parts outside the CDR3, is DTGVSQNPRHKITKRGQNVTFRCDPISEHNRLYWYRQTLGQGPEFLTYFQNEAQLEKSRLLSDRFSAERPKGSFSTLEIQRTEQGDSAMYLCASSPRQGGYTFGSGTRLTVV.

The rearrangement uses TRBV9 and TRBJ2-3; TRBD2 might be the D (6 bases). V lost 2 bases and J 4 bases, leaving 8 bases between the germline ends. The CDR3 spans 13 residues. Germline CDR1 SGDLS, CDR2 YYNGEE. Here the CDR3 DNA reads TGTGCCAGCAGCGTGACTAGTCCAGATACGCAGTATTTT. Translation gives CASSVTSPDTQYF.

The chain carries TRBV7-9 and TRBJ1-1; the match to TRBD1 covers 7 bases. The CDR3 contains 15 residues. Germline-derived CDR1 and CDR2 are SEHNR and FQNEAQ (reference sequence). J was trimmed by 4 bases and V by 1 base; bases with no gene match: 6. CDR3 region: CASSLGDRVSTEAFF. CDR3 bases: TGTGCCAGCAGCTTAGGGGACAGAGTTAGCACTGAAGCTTTCTTT.

This clone was counted a few times. The rearrangement uses TRBV2 and TRBJ2-7; a possible D gene is TRBD2 (5 bases). Trimming took off 8 bases at V and 7 bases at J, with 12 bases between the two ends. This CDR3 region has 11 residues. Germline CDR1 and CDR2: SNHLY and FYNNEI. The CDR3 coding sequence is TGTGCCAGCGCAGGACTGCGGGAGCAGTACTTC. Translated, it gives CASAGLREQYF.

The chain couples TRBV21-1 to TRBJ1-1. TRBV21-1 is a recognized pseudogene. The CDR3 covers 15 residues. DNA for the CDR3: TGTGCCAGCGCCGGTTCCTTTAACCGGAACACTGAAGCTTTCTTT. Its translation is CASAGSFNRNTEAFF.

The chain links TRBV28 to TRBJ2-7; TRBD1 agrees at 9 bases. This CDR3 is built from 16 residues. With V trimmed by 6 bases and J by 3 bases, 12 bases remained unmatched. Germline-derived CDR1 and CDR2 are MDHEN and SYDVKM. The CDR3 nucleotides read TGTGCCAGCAGAATAGGGGGGACAGGGTATTACTACGAGCAGTACTTC. It translates to CASRIGGTGYYYEQYF.

The V call is TRBV11-3, the J call TRBJ1-2; TRBD1 matches at 9 bases. CDR3 length: 13 residues. Germline V gives CDR1 SGHNT, CDR2 YENEEA. The V gene end was trimmed by 6 bases and the J gene end by 6 bases; junction bases not matched to a gene: 5. The CDR3 reads CASSHRQGDGYTF. CDR3 nucleotides: TGTGCCAGCAGTCACCGACAGGGGGATGGCTACACCTTC.

This chain uses TRBV5-1 with TRBJ1-6; no clear D. This CDR3 is 14 amino acids long. Trimming took 0 bases from V and 5 from J, leaving 6 bases between them. Germline CDR1 SGHRS, CDR2 YFSETQ. CDR3 amino acids: CASSLGRDNSPLHF. CDR3 nucleotide sequence: TGCGCCAGCAGCTTGGGTCGGGATAATTCACCCCTCCACTTT. The full variable domain, rest sourced from reference TRBV5-1 and TRBJ1-6, is KAGVTQTPRYLIKTRGQQVTLSCSPISGHRSVSWYQQTPGQGLQFLFEYFSETQRNKGNFPGRFSGRQFSNSRSEMNVSTLELGDSALYLCASSLGRDNSPLHFGNGTRLTVT.

The chain links TRBV7-9 to TRBJ2-1; perhaps TRBD2 as D (6 bases). CDR1 and CDR2 from the germline V gene are SEHNR and FQNEAQ (reference sequence). CDR3 length equals 15 residues. Trimming took off 7 bases at V and 4 bases at J, with 17 bases between the two ends. In nucleotides, the CDR3 is TGTGCCAGCAACTCTGTCCTGGGGGGTTACAATGAGCAGTTCTTC. Translation gives CASNSVLGGYNEQFF.

The genes are TRBV19 and TRBJ2-3; no firm D call. Trimming cost V 4 bases and J 0 bases, with 11 bases left between them. Germline V gene lookup returns CDR1 LNHDA and CDR2 SQIVND (reference sequence). The CDR3 runs to 15 residues. The CDR3 protein is CASSNPSVSTDTQYF. Here the CDR3 DNA reads TGTGCCAGTAGTAATCCGTCAGTTAGCACAGATACGCAGTATTTT.

The CDR3 region has the DNA TGTGCCAGCTCAGTGAACAGGGGAAATCAGCCCCAGCATTTT. This codes for CASSVNRGNQPQHF. This sequence joins TRBV18 and TRBJ1-5; 7 positions agree with TRBD1. Germline V gene data show CDR1 as KGHSH and CDR2 as LQKENI. V was pared by 5 bases and J by 4 bases, with 5 bases of the junction left unmatched. The CDR3 is made up of 14 amino acids. Looking up the rest from reference TRBV18 and TRBJ1-5 gives the full variable domain: NAGVMQNPRHLVRRRGQEARLRCSPMKGHSHVYWYRQLPEEGLKFMVYLQKENIIDESGMPKERFSAEFPKEGPSILRIQQVVRGDSAAYFCASSVNRGNQPQHFGDGTRLSIL.

V and J are TRBV27 and TRBJ2-1; TRBD2 matches 10 bases. The CDR3 length is 14 residues. CDR1 MNHEY and CDR2 SMNVEV come from the germline V gene (reference sequence). The junction had 2 bases not matched to a gene; V was cut back by 3 bases and J by 6 bases. DNA of the CDR3: TGTGCCAGCAGTTTCTCTAGCGGGAGCAATGAGCAGTTCTTC. Translating gives CASSFSSGSNEQFF.

In DNA, the CDR3 is TGTGCCAGCAGCCAAGGAGGGGTAGATACGCAGTATTTT. Amino acid sequence: CASSQGGVDTQYF. This rearrangement joins TRBV5-8 to TRBJ2-3, with a tentative D call TRBD2 (6 bases). This CDR3 spans 13 amino acids. Germline values: CDR1 SGHTS, CDR2 YDEGEE. The V end lost 4 bases, the J end lost 5 bases, and 11 bases lay between the germline ends.

This chain connects TRBV4-1 to TRBJ2-7, with TRBD1 matching over 9 bases. The CDR3 runs 16 residues. In germline, CDR1 is MGHRA, CDR2 YSYEKL. With V trimmed by 2 bases and J by 4 bases, 9 bases remained unmatched. CDR3 sequence: CASSQPPGTGFYEQYF. Here the CDR3 DNA reads TGCGCCAGCAGCCAACCTCCAGGGACAGGGTTTTACGAGCAGTACTTC.

This clone was counted between two and nine times. The genes are TRBV28 and TRBJ2-7; 8 positions match TRBD1. This CDR3 contains 15 residues. Germline loops: CDR1 MDHEN, CDR2 SYDVKM. V shed 3 bases and J 4 bases; nucleotides not matched to a gene: 8. CDR3 bases: TGTGCCAGCAGTTTCCCCAGGGGGCCTCCTTACGAGCAGTACTTC. This sequence encodes CASSFPRGPPYEQYF.

The chain joins TRBV19 to TRBJ2-3; 9 bases map to TRBD2. J gave up 1 base and V 6 bases, and 11 bases lay outside the gene matches. This CDR3 has 17 amino acids. Germline values: CDR1 LNHDA, CDR2 SQIVND (reference sequence). CDR3 in amino acids: CASRPTMTSGRTDTQYF. CDR3 DNA sequence: TGTGCCAGTAGACCAACGATGACTAGCGGTCGCACAGATACGCAGTATTTT.

This chain uses TRBV10-3 with TRBJ2-1, with TRBD2 matching 10 bases. This CDR3 has 17 residues. The germline gives CDR1 ENHRY, CDR2 SYGVKD. The ends lost 5 bases at V and 0 bases at J; junction bases unmatched: 7. The CDR3 sequence: CAISTPGLAYSYNEQFF. The CDR3 DNA follows: TGTGCCATCAGTACCCCGGGACTAGCGTACTCCTACAATGAGCAGTTCTTC.

This clone has a single count. The rearrangement links TRBV14 to TRBJ1-6; D gene uncertain. Germline V gene data show CDR1 as SGHDN and CDR2 as FVKESK. The CDR3 is made up of 13 amino acids. Trimming removed 0 bases from V and 9 bases from J, with 6 bases in between. Here the CDR3 reads CASSQDLFSPLHF. CDR3 DNA sequence: TGTGCCAGCAGCCAAGATCTGTTTTCACCCCTCCACTTT.